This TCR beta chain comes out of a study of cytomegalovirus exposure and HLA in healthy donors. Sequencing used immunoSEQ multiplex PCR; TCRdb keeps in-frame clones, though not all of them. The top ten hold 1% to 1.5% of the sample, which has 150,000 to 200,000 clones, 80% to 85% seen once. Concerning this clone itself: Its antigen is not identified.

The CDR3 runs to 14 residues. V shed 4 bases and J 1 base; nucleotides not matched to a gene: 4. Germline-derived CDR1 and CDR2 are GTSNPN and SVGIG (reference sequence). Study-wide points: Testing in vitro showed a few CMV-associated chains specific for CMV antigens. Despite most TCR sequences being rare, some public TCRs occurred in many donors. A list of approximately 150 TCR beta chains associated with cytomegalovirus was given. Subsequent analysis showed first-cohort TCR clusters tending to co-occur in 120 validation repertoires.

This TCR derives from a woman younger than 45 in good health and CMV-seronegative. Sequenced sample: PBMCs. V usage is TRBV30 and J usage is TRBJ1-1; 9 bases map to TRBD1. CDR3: CAWTGTGWNTEAFF. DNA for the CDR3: TGTGCCTGGACTGGGACAGGGTGGAACACTGAAGCTTTCTTT.